These 18 T cell receptor beta chains originate from one sample sequenced in a study of CD8+CD57+ T cells in acquired aplastic anemia (dated by TCRdb to 2016 to 2019). Sequencer: Illumina HiSeq 2000. Profiling of TCR beta VDJ combinations and CDR3 sequences used genomic DNA as the template. Clones were called with MiXCR by TCRdb after fastp trimmed the public reads at Q25, and only in-frame beta chains were retained. One record per CDR3 amino acid sequence lists the most common genes and DNA. The sample table contains hundreds of thousands of distinct CDR3 sequences; only one count was recorded for roughly a third of them. The top ten clones comprise around 0.82% of the sample. Flow cytometry had shown CD8+CD57+ cell expansion in the patients selected for sequencing. The sequenced sample was sorted CD4+, CD8+, or CD8+CD57+ T cells (not recorded which) from PBMCs. The origin of the receptors is a human donor with aplastic anemia.

The rearrangement joins TRBV29-1 to TRBJ2-7, with 10 bases identical to TRBD1. CDR1 and CDR2 from the germline V gene are SQVTM and ANQGSEA. With 0 bases clipped from V and 6 bases from J, the junction kept 8 bases outside the gene matches. The length of the CDR3 is 15 residues. Here the CDR3 DNA reads TGCAGCGTTGAAGAAGCGGCGACAGGGGGCCGCGAGCAGTACTTC. Its protein is CSVEEAATGGREQYF.

CDR3 bases: TGCAGTGCTAGGCCATTCCAAACTGGTACCGGGGAGCTGTTTTTT. It specifies CSARPFQTGTGELFF. The V call is TRBV20-1, the J call TRBJ2-2, with no clear D. The V gene lost 3 bases and the J gene lost 5 bases, with 16 bases spanning the gap. CDR3 size: 15 residues. Germline CDR1 reads DFQATT; CDR2 reads SNEGSKA (reference sequence).

This clonotype was observed a handful of times. The rearrangement links TRBV5-1 to TRBJ1-1; D not certain. CDR1 and CDR2 from the germline V gene are SGHRS and YFSETQ. The V gene lost 4 bases and the J gene lost 2 bases, with 15 bases spanning the gap. The CDR3 has 15 residues. CDR3 DNA sequence: TGCGCCAGCAGCCATGGCGTCCTAGTCAACACTGAAGCTTTCTTT. Its translation: CASSHGVLVNTEAFF. The full variable domain, its missing parts supplied by reference TRBV5-1 and TRBJ1-1, is KAGVTQTPRYLIKTRGQQVTLSCSPISGHRSVSWYQQTPGQGLQFLFEYFSETQRNKGNFPGRFSGRQFSNSRSEMNVSTLELGDSALYLCASSHGVLVNTEAFFGQGTRLTVV.

In regard to this clonotype: The junction differs from germline at one of its ends, possibly a read error. The chain has TRBV4-3 and TRBJ2-4; D ambiguous. CDR3 length: 15 residues. CDR1 and CDR2 (germline): LGHNA, YSLEER. The CDR3, as DNA: TGCGCCAGCAGCCAAGACTCTTTAGCCAAAAACATTCGGTACTTC. Residues: CASSQDSLAKNIRYF.

This clonotype was counted between two and nine times. The chain uses TRBV28 and TRBJ1-2; a possible D gene is TRBD1 (5 bases). V was clipped by 11 bases and J by 3 bases, with 10 bases between them. Germline values: CDR1 MDHEN, CDR2 SYDVKM. CDR3 length equals 11 residues. The CDR3 DNA is TGTGCCGGCGGGGGGGACTATGGCTACACCTTC. Its translation: CAGGGDYGYTF.

The V gene is TRBV25-1, the J gene TRBJ2-1, with D tentatively TRBD2 (5 bases). V was pared by 3 bases and J by 9 bases, with 18 bases between. From germline, CDR1 is MGHDK and CDR2 SYGVNS. This CDR3 spans 15 amino acids. CDR3 sequence: CASSDVRTGGSEQFF. The DNA for the CDR3 is TGTGCCAGCAGTGATGTTAGGACTGGAGGTAGTGAGCAGTTCTTC.

Only a few counts were recorded for this clonotype. The chain uses TRBV20-1 and TRBJ2-3, with TRBD1 matching 8 bases. From germline, CDR1 is DFQATT and CDR2 SNEGSKA (reference sequence). V was pared by 1 base and J by 5 bases, with 8 bases of the junction left unmatched. The CDR3 length is 15 residues. The CDR3 bases are TGCAGTGCTAGAGGCGGGACAGGATCGATAGATACGCAGTATTTT. Its translation is CSARGGTGSIDTQYF.

The J gene is TRBJ2-1, the V gene TRBV20-1; 10 nucleotides align to TRBD2. The length of the CDR3 is 14 residues. Germline CDR1 reads DFQATT; CDR2 reads SNEGSKA (reference sequence). The ends lost 3 bases at V and 9 bases at J; junction bases unmatched: 8. In DNA, the CDR3 is TGCAGTGCTAGGGGGACTAGCGTATGGGGTGAGCAGTTCTTC. It codes for CSARGTSVWGEQFF.

Ten or more counts support this clonotype. This chain uses TRBV19 with TRBJ1-5; D is unresolved. CDR3 length: 12 amino acids. Per the germline V gene, CDR1 is LNHDA and CDR2 is SQIVND (reference sequence). V lost 7 bases, J lost 6 bases, and 10 bases lay in between. The CDR3 DNA reads as TGTGCCAGTATTAGTGAGGGTCAGCCCCAGCATTTT. It codes for CASISEGQPQHF. The entire variable domain, with the rest obtained from reference TRBV19 and TRBJ1-5, is as follows: DGGITQSPKYLFRKEGQNVTLSCEQNLNHDAMYWYRQDPGQGLRLIYYSQIVNDFQKGDIAEGYSVSREKKESFPLTVTSAQKNPTAFYLCASISEGQPQHFGDGTRLSIL.

This clonotype was observed many times. This sequence joins TRBV2 and TRBJ1-5; D is undetermined. V gave up 2 bases and J gave up 4 bases, with 6 bases separating them. Germline V gives CDR1 SNHLY, CDR2 FYNNEI. The CDR3 contains 13 residues. This CDR3 is CASSEWENQPQHF. CDR3 DNA sequence: TGTGCCAGCAGTGAATGGGAGAATCAGCCCCAGCATTTT.

This clonotype was recorded at least ten times. The chain recombines TRBV7-9 with TRBJ1-4; D perhaps matches TRBD1 (6 bases). Trimming removed 4 bases from V and 10 bases from J, with 10 bases in between. CDR1 and CDR2 (germline): SEHNR, FQNEAQ (reference sequence). The CDR3 loop spans 12 amino acids. CDR3: CASSSDSGKLFF. CDR3 coding DNA: TGTGCCAGCAGCTCGGACAGCGGAAAACTGTTTTTT.

Notes on this clonotype: Germline and junction disagree at one end, which may indicate a read error. As DNA, the CDR3 is TGTGCCATCAAAGCGACACGCGACGAGCGGTACTTC. Its protein product is CAIKATRDERYF. The chain uses TRBV10-3 and TRBJ2-7; the D is unclear. The CDR3 has 12 amino acids. From germline, CDR1 is ENHRY and CDR2 SYGVKD.

This clonotype was seen once. The genes are TRBV10-3 and TRBJ2-5; perhaps TRBD1 as D (5 bases). V dropped 4 bases and J dropped 3 bases, with 18 bases sitting between them. Germline V gene data show CDR1 as ENHRY and CDR2 as SYGVKD. The CDR3 loop spans 16 amino acids. In nucleotides, the CDR3 is TGTGCCATCAGTGTAGTAGAACGGGCAGGGAAAGAGACCCAGTACTTC. Translated: CAISVVERAGKETQYF.

The CDR3 loop is CASSGRSAIYNEQFF. CDR3 in DNA: TGTGCCAGCAGTGGGAGGTCGGCGATCTACAATGAGCAGTTCTTC. The J gene is TRBJ2-1, the V gene TRBV2; perhaps TRBD2 as D (5 bases). Trimming removed 4 bases from V and 3 bases from J, with 13 bases in between. CDR3 size: 15 residues. Per the germline V gene, CDR1 is SNHLY and CDR2 is FYNNEI.

The V call is TRBV2, the J call TRBJ2-5, with 7 bases identical to TRBD1. Losses at the gene ends were 6 bases for V and 3 bases for J; bases not matched to a gene: 10. This CDR3 has 15 residues. Germline CDR1 is SNHLY and CDR2 is FYNNEI. The CDR3 coding sequence is TGTGCCAGCAGCTTGGGGCGTACAGGGGAAGAGACCCAGTACTTC. This sequence encodes CASSLGRTGEETQYF.

This clonotype was seen repeatedly, ten times or more. V is TRBV24-1 and J is TRBJ2-3; D gene ambiguous. The CDR3 has 13 amino acids. Trimming left V 0 bases short and J 9 bases short, with 9 bases between. The germline V gene encodes CDR1 KGHDR and CDR2 SFDVKD. CDR3 in DNA: TGTGCCACCAGTGATTTGGGCGAAGACACGCAGTATTTT. It yields the protein CATSDLGEDTQYF.

V usage is TRBV15 and J usage is TRBJ1-6, with D tentatively TRBD1 (5 bases). V lost 3 bases, J lost 6 bases, and 24 bases lay in between. This CDR3 contains 19 residues. The germline V gene encodes CDR1 LNHNV and CDR2 YYDKDF (reference sequence). This CDR3 is CATSSEEWWGRVRNSPLHF. CDR3 DNA sequence: TGTGCCACCAGCAGTGAAGAGTGGTGGGGCAGGGTTCGTAATTCACCCCTCCACTTT.

Many counts were recorded for this clonotype. The rearrangement joins TRBV19 to TRBJ1-6; D not resolved. V was cut by 7 bases and J by 5 bases, with 9 bases left in between. CDR3 size: 13 residues. Germline CDR1 LNHDA, CDR2 SQIVND (reference sequence). Here the CDR3 reads CASTLQDNSPLHF. The DNA for the CDR3 is TGTGCCAGTACTCTCCAGGATAATTCACCCCTCCACTTT. The variable domain in full, with the rest retrieved from reference TRBV19 and TRBJ1-6, is DGGITQSPKYLFRKEGQNVTLSCEQNLNHDAMYWYRQDPGQGLRLIYYSQIVNDFQKGDIAEGYSVSREKKESFPLTVTSAQKNPTAFYLCASTLQDNSPLHFGNGTRLTVT.